This is a list of T cell receptor beta chains from one sample in a study of blood T cell repertoires in COVID-19. Sequenced by immunoSEQ multiplex PCR; TCRdb stores in-frame clones only, minus some. The repertoire holds more than 100,000 clones, with around 88% as singletons. Sequencing input: peripheral blood. These receptors were obtained from a woman in her forties or fifties with active or convalescent COVID-19. CDR3s leave out the opening cysteine and the closing phenylalanine or tryptophan.

j_call | v_call | cdr3_length | cdr3_aa
TRBJ2-1 | TRBV4-3 | 13 | ASSGTSGGYNEQF
TRBJ2-5 | TRBV27 | 16 | ASSPRGAAGEGGETQY
TRBJ2-7 | TRBV27 | 17 | ASSLLTTTSGRPWEEQY
TRBJ1-1 | TRBV24-1 | 11 | ATSDSGTGRAF
TRBJ2-7 | TRBV27 | 14 | ASSPSAAGSNYEQY
TRBJ2-2 | TRBV28 | 17 | ASSQGLADRDLNTGELF
TRBJ1-5 | TRBV28 | 16 | ASRSIHALGGRNQPQH
TRBJ2-7 | TRBV10-3 | 16 | AISEGYPRQEQLYEQY
TRBJ2-2 | TRBV11-2 | 13 | ASSLWTANTGELF
TRBJ2-7 | TRBV6-2/TRBV6-3 | 12 | ASSAYGGQYEQY
TRBJ2-2 | TRBV5-4 | 15 | ASSLKLYGSNTGELF
TRBJ2-1 | TRBV5-1 | 10 | ASSQGRDEQF
TRBJ2-1 | TRBV6-4 | 15 | ASSPSGGGRSYNEQF
TRBJ2-1 | TRBV28 | 17 | ASSSQPGTSGRAGNEQF
TRBJ2-2 | TRBV7-8 | 14 | ASSLTAGGRAGELF